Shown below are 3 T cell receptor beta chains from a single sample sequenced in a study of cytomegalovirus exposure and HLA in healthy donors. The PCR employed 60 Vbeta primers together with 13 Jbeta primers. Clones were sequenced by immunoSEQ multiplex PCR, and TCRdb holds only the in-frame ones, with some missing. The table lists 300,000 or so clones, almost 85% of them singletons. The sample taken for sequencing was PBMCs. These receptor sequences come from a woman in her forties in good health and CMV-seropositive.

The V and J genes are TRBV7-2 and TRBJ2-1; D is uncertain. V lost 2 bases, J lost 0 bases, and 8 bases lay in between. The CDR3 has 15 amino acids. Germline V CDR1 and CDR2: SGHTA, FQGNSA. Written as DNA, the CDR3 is TGTGCCAGCAGCTTATCGCAGGTCTCCTACAATGAGCAGTTCTTC. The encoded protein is CASSLSQVSYNEQFF. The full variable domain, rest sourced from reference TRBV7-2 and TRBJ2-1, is GAGVSQSPSNKVTEKGKDVELRCDPISGHTALYWYRQSLGQGLEFLIYFQGNSAPDKSGLPSDRFSAERTGGSVSTLTIQRTQQEDSAVYLCASSLSQVSYNEQFFGPGTRLTVL.

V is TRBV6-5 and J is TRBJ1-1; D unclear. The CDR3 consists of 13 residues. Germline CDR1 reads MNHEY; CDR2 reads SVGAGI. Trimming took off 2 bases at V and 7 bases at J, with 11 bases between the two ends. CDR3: CASSYREGGEAFF. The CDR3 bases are TGTGCCAGCAGTTACAGGGAAGGAGGTGAAGCTTTCTTT.

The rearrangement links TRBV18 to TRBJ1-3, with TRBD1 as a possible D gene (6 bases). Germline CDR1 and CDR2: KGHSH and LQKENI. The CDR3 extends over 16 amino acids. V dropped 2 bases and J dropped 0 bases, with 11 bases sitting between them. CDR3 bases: TGTGCCAGCTCACCAGGACAGTCTCTCTCTGGAAACACCATATATTTT. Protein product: CASSPGQSLSGNTIYF.